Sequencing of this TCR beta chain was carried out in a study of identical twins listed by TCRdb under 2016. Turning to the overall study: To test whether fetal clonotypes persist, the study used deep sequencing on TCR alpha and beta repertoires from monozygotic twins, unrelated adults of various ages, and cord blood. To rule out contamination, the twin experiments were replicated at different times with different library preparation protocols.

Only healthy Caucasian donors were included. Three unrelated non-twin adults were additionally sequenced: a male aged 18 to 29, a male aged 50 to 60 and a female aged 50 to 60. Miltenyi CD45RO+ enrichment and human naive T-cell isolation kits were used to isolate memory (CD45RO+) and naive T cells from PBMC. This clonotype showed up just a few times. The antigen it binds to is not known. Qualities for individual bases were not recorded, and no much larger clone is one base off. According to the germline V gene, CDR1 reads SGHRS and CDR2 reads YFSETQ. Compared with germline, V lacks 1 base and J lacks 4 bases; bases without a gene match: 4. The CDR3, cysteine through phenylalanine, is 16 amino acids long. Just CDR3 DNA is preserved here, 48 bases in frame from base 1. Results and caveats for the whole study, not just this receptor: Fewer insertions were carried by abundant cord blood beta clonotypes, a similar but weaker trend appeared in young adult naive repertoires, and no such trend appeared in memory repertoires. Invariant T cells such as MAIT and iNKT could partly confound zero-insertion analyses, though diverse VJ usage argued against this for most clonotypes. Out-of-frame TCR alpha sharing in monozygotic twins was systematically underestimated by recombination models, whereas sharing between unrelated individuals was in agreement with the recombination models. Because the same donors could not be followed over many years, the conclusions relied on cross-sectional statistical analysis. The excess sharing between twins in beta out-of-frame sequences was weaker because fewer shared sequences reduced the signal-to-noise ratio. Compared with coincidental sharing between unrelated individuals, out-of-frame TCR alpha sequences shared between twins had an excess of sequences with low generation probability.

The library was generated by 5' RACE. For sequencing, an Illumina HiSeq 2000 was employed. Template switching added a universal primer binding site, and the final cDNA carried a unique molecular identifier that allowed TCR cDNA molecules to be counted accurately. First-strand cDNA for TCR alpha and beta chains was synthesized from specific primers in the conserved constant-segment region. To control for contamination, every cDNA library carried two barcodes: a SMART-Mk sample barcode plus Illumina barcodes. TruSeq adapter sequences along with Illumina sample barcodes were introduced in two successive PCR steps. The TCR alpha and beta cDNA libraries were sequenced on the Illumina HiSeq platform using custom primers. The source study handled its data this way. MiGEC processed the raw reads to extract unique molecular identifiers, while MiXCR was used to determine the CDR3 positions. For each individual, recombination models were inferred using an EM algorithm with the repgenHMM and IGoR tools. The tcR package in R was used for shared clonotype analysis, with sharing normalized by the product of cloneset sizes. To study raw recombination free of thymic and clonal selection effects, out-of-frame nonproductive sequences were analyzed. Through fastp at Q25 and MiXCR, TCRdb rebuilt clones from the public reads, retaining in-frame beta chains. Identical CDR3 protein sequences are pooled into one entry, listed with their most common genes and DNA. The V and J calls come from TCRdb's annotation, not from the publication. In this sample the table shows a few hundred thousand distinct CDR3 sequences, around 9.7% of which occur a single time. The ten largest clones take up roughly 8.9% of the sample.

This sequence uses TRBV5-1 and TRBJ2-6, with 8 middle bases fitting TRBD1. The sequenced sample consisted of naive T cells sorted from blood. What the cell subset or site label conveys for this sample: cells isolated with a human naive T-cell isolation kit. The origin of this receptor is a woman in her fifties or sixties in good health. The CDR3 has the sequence CASSLSTGVGANVLTF. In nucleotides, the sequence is TGCGCCAGCAGCTTGTCGACAGGGGTCGGGGCCAACGTCCTGACTTTC.